This T cell receptor beta chain was obtained from a study of CXCR3-negative and CXCR3-positive naive CD8 T cells. Findings and limits, study-wide: Because surface CD5 did not distinguish the naive subsets, TCR strength was inferred from TRB CDR3 properties. Memory CD8+ cells had much lower diversity, and both naive subsets had comparably high diversity. Whereas memory cells differed, naive CXCR3-negative and CXCR3-positive cells shared similar TRBV-TRBJ usage.

Definition of naive CD8+ T cells rested on a CD45RO-CCR7+CD27+CD95- profile. All TRB cDNA libraries came from 5' RACE performed with UMI labels. TCRdb reanalyzed the 5' RACE reads and collapses them to one entry per CDR3 protein, without DNA. The table lists approximately 83,000 distinct CDR3 sequences, with 1.6% in the top ten. On this clonotype: Its specificity is not known.

Sequenced sample: naive CXCR3- CD8+ T cells from blood. Noted subset: CD45RO-CCR7+CD27+CD95- naive CD8+ T cells lacking CXCR3 (TNR3-). The origin of this receptor is a human donor in good health. Some clones in this sample may be carry-over from other donors' samples.

The CDR3 protein is CASSGRQGTDTQYF. The chain uses TRBV2 and TRBJ2-3; TCRdb designates TRBD1, a call that cannot be tested without DNA. The germline V gene has CDR1 SNHLY and CDR2 FYNNEI. The CDR3 has 14 residues.